This T cell receptor beta chain was sequenced for a study of regulatory T cells in long-lasting Graves disease. Study-level background: Persistence in Graves' disease denoted antithyroid drug use beyond 5 years alongside positive TSH receptor antibodies. Study-wide findings and caveats: Persistent patients shared more public clonotypes (around 3,000) than new patients (approximately 900). Relative to newly diagnosed Graves' patients, persistent ones had lower TCR diversity.

V dropped 1 base and J dropped 5; count of bases not matched to a gene: 7. Germline loops: CDR1 SGHTA, CDR2 FQGNSA. The CDR3 runs 16 residues. This clonotype was recorded at least ten times. Its target is not known. Described time point: persistent/refractory GD, antithyroid drugs over 5 years with positive TRAb. PBMCs provided the RNA from which the TCR library was made. In building TCR beta libraries, iRepertoire HTBI primers were used together with Arm-PCR of CDR3 regions. In the authors' methods: Detected in the samples were approximately 58 TRBV and about 15 TRBJ segments. TCRdb re-called the multiplex PCR reads through MiXCR, storing one row per CDR3 protein. TCRdb's processing, not the authors', yielded these V and J calls. The sample has 300,000 or so distinct CDR3 sequences, roughly a fifth seen once.

The source was peripheral blood mononuclear cells (PBMCs), collected when the disease was refractory, from a patient treated with antithyroid drugs. The source is a female donor with Graves disease. The rearrangement joins TRBV7-2 to TRBJ1-1; 10 nucleotides match TRBD1. The CDR3 is CASSLGTGGLGTEAFF. The DNA of the CDR3 is TGTGCCAGCAGCTTAGGGACAGGGGGATTGGGGACTGAAGCTTTCTTT.